This T cell receptor beta chain was found in a study of cytomegalovirus exposure and HLA in healthy donors. Findings of the study overall: Cytomegalovirus association was assigned to about 150 TCR beta chains.

The CDR3 spans 18 residues. Trimming removed 2 bases at V and 0 bases at J, with 17 bases between. The V gene's germline CDR1 is SGHVS and CDR2 FNYEAQ. Notes on this clone: The target antigen is unknown.

Researchers ran the PCR with 60 Vbeta and 13 Jbeta primers. TCRdb keeps only in-frame clones here, not all; method: immunoSEQ multiplex PCR. The sample has around 110,000 clones, around four fifths seen once. The clonotype comes from a man aged 25-45 years in good health and CMV-seronegative. The chain combines TRBV7-6 with TRBJ1-5; D gene uncertain. The source material was PBMCs. The DNA for the CDR3 is TGTGCCAGCAGCTTAAGGGTATCGGGGTGCTATAGCAATCAGCCCCAGCATTTT. It encodes CASSLRVSGCYSNQPQHF.